The 9 T cell receptor beta chains below all came from one sample that was sequenced in a study of T cell clones after liver transplantation. The repertoire was sequenced with immunoSEQ multiplex PCR; TCRdb's copy has only in-frame clones and lacks some. Seen here are some 80,000 clones, around 84% observed once, and the top ten hold approximately 2.1%. Sequenced here: CD4+ T cells from blood, sampled about 50 months after liver transplant. These receptors all stem from a human patient who received a liver transplant. The graft donor may have contributed some T cells.

J is TRBJ1-4 and V is TRBV19; a weak D match, TRBD1 (5 bases). This CDR3 has 14 residues. Germline V gene sequence: CDR1 LNHDA, CDR2 SQIVND (reference sequence). The V and J ends lost 6 bases and 0 bases respectively, with 8 bases between them. The CDR3 sequence is CASRTGSTNEKLFF. The CDR3 region has the DNA TGTGCCAGTAGAACAGGATCAACTAATGAAAAACTGTTTTTT. Complete variable domain (other parts from reference TRBV19 and TRBJ1-4): DGGITQSPKYLFRKEGQNVTLSCEQNLNHDAMYWYRQDPGQGLRLIYYSQIVNDFQKGDIAEGYSVSREKKESFPLTVTSAQKNPTAFYLCASRTGSTNEKLFFGSGTQLSVL.

This rearrangement joins TRBV5-1 to TRBJ2-3, with D possibly TRBD1 on 6 matching bases. Germline V gene sequence: CDR1 SGHRS, CDR2 YFSETQ. V was trimmed by 0 bases and J by 0 bases, leaving 11 bases between them. The CDR3 consists of 16 residues. The CDR3, as DNA: TGCGCCAGCAGCTTGGGAGGGGGTAAGAGCACAGATACGCAGTATTTT. Residues: CASSLGGGKSTDTQYF.

J is TRBJ2-2 and V is TRBV5-1; 8 bases are shared with TRBD1. The CDR3 sequence is 17 residues long. Per germline, CDR1 SGHRS and CDR2 YFSETQ. With 4 bases clipped from V and 2 bases from J, the junction kept 10 bases outside the gene matches. The CDR3 sequence is CASSPSAGGTNTGELFF. CDR3 nucleotide sequence: TGCGCCAGCAGCCCAAGCGCAGGGGGCACCAACACCGGGGAGCTGTTTTTT.

CDR3 in amino acids: CASSWGTRGEKLFF. The CDR3 nucleotides are TGTGCCAGCAGCTGGGGGACCCGCGGTGAAAAACTGTTTTTT. V and J are TRBV7-9 and TRBJ1-4, with D possibly matching TRBD1 (5 bases). Looked up from germline, CDR1 is SEHNR and CDR2 is FQNEAQ (reference sequence). This CDR3 is 14 amino acids long. V was pared by 4 bases and J by 7 bases, with 13 bases between.

This clone was seen a single time. For the CDR3, the DNA is TGCGCCAGCAGCCAAGGACAGGGTCGGTCCGGGGAGCTGTTTTTT. Translation: CASSQGQGRSGELFF. The chain links TRBV5-1 to TRBJ2-2; TRBD1 matches at 8 bases. The CDR3 totals 15 residues. Germline V gene sequence: CDR1 SGHRS, CDR2 YFSETQ. Trimming cost V 4 bases and J 6 bases; bases outside gene matches: 8. Looking up the rest from reference TRBV5-1 and TRBJ2-2 gives the full variable domain: KAGVTQTPRYLIKTRGQQVTLSCSPISGHRSVSWYQQTPGQGLQFLFEYFSETQRNKGNFPGRFSGRQFSNSRSEMNVSTLELGDSALYLCASSQGQGRSGELFFGEGSRLTVL.

The J gene is TRBJ2-7, the V gene TRBV7-2; D possibly corresponds to TRBD1 (5 bases). Germline assignment: CDR1 SGHTA and CDR2 FQGNSA. The CDR3 totals 14 residues. Between the trimmed V and J ends, which lost 1 base and 3 bases, there was a span of 10 bases. CDR3 nucleotide sequence: TGTGCCAGCAGCTTAGGGGCCAGGGACTACGAGCAGTACTTC. Translating it yields CASSLGARDYEQYF.

CDR3: CASSGGTGSQPQHF. The CDR3 DNA sequence: TGTGCCAGCAGTGGTGGGACAGGGAGTCAGCCCCAGCATTTT. V and J are TRBV2 and TRBJ1-5; TRBD1 matches at 9 bases. CDR3 length equals 14 residues. The V segment lost 4 bases and the J segment 6 bases; nucleotides outside the gene matches: 4. Germline CDR1 SNHLY, CDR2 FYNNEI.

As DNA, the CDR3 is TGCGCCAGCAGCGAAGGGTCGGCGAGCAATCAGCCCCAGCATTTT. Its protein is CASSEGSASNQPQHF. This chain connects TRBV5-1 to TRBJ1-5; D unresolved. The CDR3 consists of 15 residues. The V end lost 4 bases, the J end lost 1 base, and 12 bases lay between the germline ends. The V gene's germline CDR1 is SGHRS and CDR2 YFSETQ. Based on the CDR3 plus reference TRBV5-1 and TRBJ1-5, the full variable domain is KAGVTQTPRYLIKTRGQQVTLSCSPISGHRSVSWYQQTPGQGLQFLFEYFSETQRNKGNFPGRFSGRQFSNSRSEMNVSTLELGDSALYLCASSEGSASNQPQHFGDGTRLSIL.

The rearrangement uses TRBV5-1 and TRBJ2-5; D is unresolved. Per germline, CDR1 SGHRS and CDR2 YFSETQ. Between the trimmed V and J ends, which lost 4 bases and 7 bases, there was a span of 20 bases. This CDR3 region has 15 residues. CDR3 sequence (DNA): TGCGCCAGCAGCCTCCTGGGCAGAGACCCCTGGACCCAGTACTTC. Its protein product is CASSLLGRDPWTQYF.